This T cell receptor (beta chain) was found in a study of blood T cell repertoires in COVID-19. Overall study: In each case, the material was cDNA or gDNA derived from T cells, B-cell-depleted T cells, or PBMCs.

Germline CDR1 and CDR2: LNHDA and SQIVND (reference sequence). Trimming stripped 6 bases from V and 4 bases from J, with 12 bases between. This CDR3 contains 13 residues. Profiled with immunoSEQ multiplex PCR; TCRdb holds only in-frame clones, not every one. Altogether more than 300,000 clones are present, 70% to 90% being singletons, with the ten largest covering 5.5% to 6%. Recruits, aged about 18 to 95 years, lived in 24 US areas. Participants reported their clinical history, and cohort assignment relied on those reports. Donors of Cohort 3 who recovered were those that had two negative PCRs, clearance, or symptom resolution.

The chain joins TRBV19 to TRBJ1-2, with a possible D match to TRBD1 (5 bases). The sequence came from a young woman who had recovered from COVID-19. The material sequenced was PBMCs or T cells enriched from blood (not recorded which). For the CDR3, the DNA is TGTGCCAGTAGCGGGCAGGGTGTCTATGGCTACACCTTC. Translated, it gives CASSGQGVYGYTF.